The T cell receptor (beta chain) under discussion was sequenced for a study of blood T cells in healthy people across ages. CDR3 length equals 15 residues. The junction had 10 bases not matched to a gene; V was cut back by 8 bases and J by 3 bases. Germline CDR1 reads SGHTA; CDR2 reads FQGNSA. Next came a second PCR, run for about 6 to 11 cycles, which used a sample-barcoded 5' primer along with a J-beta primer mix. One entry per CDR3 protein results from TCRdb running MiXCR on the 5' RACE reads. The sample carries 600,000 to 850,000 distinct CDR3 sequences, 20% to 25% recorded once. This clonotype was counted only a few times. The same data also contributed to another study, on T cells of mothers and their children.

This TCR was recovered from a boy aged 10-17 years in good health. The V gene is TRBV7-2, the J gene TRBJ2-7, with 10 bases fitting TRBD2. The sample consisted of blood. CDR3 sequence reads: CASRLAGGAGYEQYF. The CDR3 DNA reads as TGTGCCAGCCGACTAGCGGGCGGAGCAGGCTACGAGCAGTACTTC.